One sample yielded the 24 T cell receptor beta chains listed below, sequenced in a study of CD8 T cells in ankylosing spondylitis. TCRdb re-derived calls from the 5' RACE reads in MiXCR, one entry per CDR3 protein. The repertoire has some 270,000 distinct CDR3 sequences, roughly 32% of them found once; the top ten carry 3.5% to 4.5%. The sample was blood, either unsorted or a sorted T cell fraction (not recorded which). The receptor set was obtained from a male donor with ankylosing spondylitis or in good health (not recorded which).

This clonotype was seen repeatedly, ten times or more. The rearrangement links TRBV10-3 to TRBJ2-5, with D possibly TRBD2 on 5 matching bases. V gave up 0 bases and J gave up 7 bases, with 12 bases separating them. The CDR3 loop spans 14 amino acids. CDR1 and CDR2 from the germline V gene are ENHRY and SYGVKD. The CDR3 nucleotides are TGTGCCATCAGTGAGTCCCGGACGGGATGGACCCAGTACTTC. Amino acid sequence: CAISESRTGWTQYF.

This clonotype was counted between two and nine times. The J gene is TRBJ2-7, the V gene TRBV29-1; D possibly corresponds to TRBD2 (6 bases). Germline CDR1 and CDR2: SQVTM and ANQGSEA. Trimming shortened V by 7 bases and J by 5 bases, and 21 bases separated the two germline ends. The CDR3 is 14 amino acids. Written as DNA, the CDR3 is TGCAGCGCCCTAGGAGGGCAGGGAGTTGACGAGCAGTACTTC. This translates into CSALGGQGVDEQYF.

The CDR3: CASSLVPETQYF. DNA of the CDR3: TGTGCCAGCAGCTTGGTTCCGGAGACCCAGTACTTC. The chain is built from TRBV5-6 and TRBJ2-5, with D uncertain. Germline CDR1 and CDR2: SGHDT and YYEEEE. V shed 0 bases and J shed 5 bases, with 5 bases lying between them. This CDR3 comprises 12 residues.

This clonotype was detected a few times. V is TRBV5-1 and J is TRBJ2-7; D possibly corresponds to TRBD2 (6 bases). Germline V CDR1 and CDR2: SGHRS, YFSETQ. Trimming pared 4 bases from V and 0 bases from J, leaving 11 bases between. CDR3 size: 14 residues. The chain's CDR3 is CASSEGTYSYEQYF. The DNA of the CDR3 is TGCGCCAGCAGCGAGGGGACTTACTCCTACGAGCAGTACTTC.

V is TRBV5-5 and J is TRBJ2-4; 7 nucleotides match TRBD1. The germline V gene encodes CDR1 SGHKS and CDR2 YYEKEE (reference sequence). This CDR3 comprises 14 residues. The junction had 4 bases not matched to a gene; V was cut back by 0 bases and J by 7 bases. The DNA for the CDR3 is TGTGCCAGCAGCTTGGACAGGGGTTCGAACATTCAGTACTTC. It is translated as CASSLDRGSNIQYF.

This chain links TRBV5-1 with TRBJ1-1; D is undetermined. V lost 2 bases and J 7 bases, leaving 12 bases between the germline ends. The germline V gene has CDR1 SGHRS and CDR2 YFSETQ. This CDR3 comprises 13 residues. CDR3 sequence reads: CASSLWIASEAFF. CDR3 nucleotides: TGCGCCAGCAGCTTATGGATTGCCAGTGAAGCTTTCTTT.

This clonotype was observed a handful of times. One end of the junction varies from germline; a read error may be responsible. This chain uses TRBV7-7 with TRBJ2-7; D unclear. Germline CDR1 reads SSHAT; CDR2 reads FNYEAQ (reference sequence). CDR3 length: 13 amino acids. For the CDR3, the DNA is TGTGCTAGCAGCTTATCCGGTAAGACCGAGCAGTACTTC. It is translated as CASSLSGKTEQYF. The whole variable domain, remainder taken from reference TRBV7-7 and TRBJ2-7, is GAGVSQSPRYKVTKRGQDVTLRCDPISSHATLYWYQQALGQGPEFLTYFNYEAQPDKSGLPSDRFSAERPEGSISTLTIQRTEQRDSAMYRCASSLSGKTEQYFGPGTRLTVT.

The V gene is TRBV20-1, the J gene TRBJ1-5, with 8 bases matching TRBD1. Trimming cost V 6 bases and J 2 bases; bases outside gene matches: 9. The CDR3 loop spans 15 amino acids. CDR1 and CDR2 (germline): DFQATT, SNEGSKA (reference sequence). The CDR3 is CSAGTGPSGNQPQHF. CDR3 sequence (DNA): TGCAGTGCAGGGACAGGCCCATCGGGCAATCAGCCCCAGCATTTT.

This rearrangement joins TRBV15 to TRBJ2-7; D uncertain. The CDR3 loop spans 13 amino acids. Between the trimmed V and J ends, which lost 0 bases and 2 bases, there was a span of 5 bases. CDR1 is LNHNV and CDR2 is YYDKDF in the germline V gene (reference sequence). This CDR3 is CATSRDATYEQYF. CDR3 DNA: TGTGCCACCAGCAGAGACGCGACCTACGAGCAGTACTTC.

The gene calls are TRBV12-3 or TRBV12-4 and TRBJ2-3; 9 nucleotides agree with TRBD1. V shed 3 bases, J shed 0 bases, and the junction held 4 bases outside the gene matches. The length of the CDR3 is 16 residues. Here the CDR3 DNA reads TGTGCCAGCAGTTTGGGGACAGGGCTGAGCACAGATACGCAGTATTTT. Translating it yields CASSLGTGLSTDTQYF.

The rearrangement joins TRBV6-1 to TRBJ1-3, with D possibly matching TRBD1 (6 bases). This CDR3 is 15 amino acids long. The germline gives CDR1 MNHNS, CDR2 SASEGT. Trimming took 5 bases from V and 0 from J, leaving 11 bases between them. The CDR3 loop is CASSRDRNSGNTIYF. The CDR3 nucleotides are TGTGCCAGCAGTCGTGACAGGAACTCTGGAAACACCATATATTTT.

The V and J genes are TRBV5-1 and TRBJ1-1, with D maybe TRBD1 (5 bases). The ends were cut back, 4 bases at V and 0 bases at J, with 10 bases in the middle. This CDR3 is 14 amino acids long. Germline assignment: CDR1 SGHRS and CDR2 YFSETQ. CDR3 bases: TGCGCCAGCAGCGTGACAGTGATGAACACTGAAGCTTTCTTT. This translates into CASSVTVMNTEAFF.

The chain recombines TRBV6-1 with TRBJ2-3; 12 bases line up with TRBD2. Trimming at V came to 6 bases and at J to 4 bases, leaving 5 bases not matched to a gene. CDR3 length equals 15 residues. Germline V CDR1 and CDR2: MNHNS, SASEGT. The CDR3 sequence is CASSQTSGGPDTQYF. The DNA of the CDR3 is TGTGCCAGCAGCCAAACTAGCGGGGGGCCAGATACGCAGTATTTT.

This clonotype was counted only a few times. V gene TRBV28 combines with J gene TRBJ2-3; TRBD1 aligns across 10 bases. The CDR3 is 16 amino acids. Germline loops: CDR1 MDHEN, CDR2 SYDVKM. Unmatched junction bases numbered 9, after V lost 6 bases and J lost 3 bases. The CDR3 is CASRPNGGQGTDTQYF. The CDR3 DNA sequence: TGTGCCAGCAGACCTAATGGGGGACAGGGGACAGATACGCAGTATTTT.

The CDR3 spells CAWSVGGGQEPQHF. CDR3 DNA sequence: TGTGCCTGGAGTGTTGGGGGGGGTCAGGAGCCCCAGCATTTT. The chain joins TRBV30 to TRBJ1-5; D possibly corresponds to TRBD1 (5 bases). Germline V gives CDR1 GTSNPN, CDR2 SVGIG (reference sequence). V lost 0 bases and J lost 8, with 14 bases in between. CDR3 length: 14 amino acids.

The gene calls are TRBV6-4 and TRBJ1-5; no clear D gene. Per germline, CDR1 MRHNA and CDR2 SNTAGT. The V end was cut by 5 bases, the J end by 5 bases, with 10 bases between. The CDR3 extends over 13 amino acids. The CDR3 sequence: CASSRERDQPQHF. The CDR3 nucleotides read TGTGCCAGCAGTCGGGAGCGCGATCAGCCCCAGCATTTT.

The rearrangement links TRBV4-1 to TRBJ2-7, with TRBD2 identical over 7 bases. CDR3 length: 15 amino acids. V lost 0 bases, J lost 5 bases, and 7 bases stayed unmatched. CDR1 is MGHRA, CDR2 YSYEKL, per germline. The CDR3 is CASSQETREEDEQYF. The CDR3, as DNA: TGCGCCAGCAGCCAAGAGACACGGGAGGAGGACGAGCAGTACTTC.

The chain recombines TRBV15 with TRBJ2-5, with D unclear. The germline V gene has CDR1 LNHNV and CDR2 YYDKDF (reference sequence). The CDR3 spans 16 residues. Trimming stripped 0 bases from V and 0 bases from J, with 11 bases between. This chain's CDR3 is CATSRDRTDYQETQYF. The CDR3, as DNA: TGTGCCACCAGCAGAGATCGCACAGATTACCAAGAGACCCAGTACTTC.

In its sample, this clonotype was seen a few times. V is TRBV20-1 and J is TRBJ1-6, with 10 nucleotides matching TRBD1. Germline trimming cut 1 base from V and 11 bases from J; bases unmatched to any gene: 5. The CDR3 has 14 amino acids. Germline V gene sequence: CDR1 DFQATT, CDR2 SNEGSKA (reference sequence). The CDR3 DNA reads TGCAGTGCTAGAGGTGGGACAGGGGAACCACCCCTCCACTTT. Its protein product is CSARGGTGEPPLHF.

In its sample, this clonotype was seen a few times. This CDR3 is CAISVNSAYEQYF. CDR3 nucleotide sequence: TGTGCCATCAGTGTCAACAGCGCCTACGAGCAGTACTTC. The V call is TRBV10-3, the J call TRBJ2-7; unclear D gene. Per germline, CDR1 ENHRY and CDR2 SYGVKD. V dropped 4 bases and J dropped 2 bases, with 9 bases sitting between them. This CDR3 is built from 13 residues.

DNA of the CDR3: TGTGCCAGCAGATTCGGACAGGGGGCTTATGGCTACACCTTC. This gives the protein CASRFGQGAYGYTF. V is TRBV6-1 and J is TRBJ1-2; 11 bases are shared with TRBD1. Losses at the gene ends were 6 bases for V and 5 bases for J; bases not matched to a gene: 5. The CDR3 sequence is 14 residues long. Germline V gives CDR1 MNHNS, CDR2 SASEGT.

The V call is TRBV12-3 or TRBV12-4, the J call TRBJ1-2, with a weak D call TRBD1 (5 bases). This CDR3 is 13 amino acids long. V lost 2 bases and J 6 bases, leaving 10 bases between the germline ends. As DNA, the CDR3 is TGTGCCAGCAGTTTAAACCCAGGGCATGGCTACACCTTC. Residues: CASSLNPGHGYTF.

This CDR3 is CASSLEPANTGELFF. The CDR3 nucleotides read TGTGCCAGCAGCTTAGAGCCAGCAAACACCGGGGAGCTGTTTTTT. The chain is built from TRBV7-6 and TRBJ2-2; no clear D. CDR1 and CDR2 from the germline V gene are SGHVS and FNYEAQ. This CDR3 is 15 amino acids long. V lost 1 base, J lost 2 bases, and 8 bases lay in between. The whole variable domain, filled in from reference TRBV7-6 and TRBJ2-2, reads GAGVSQSPRYKVTKRGQDVALRCDPISGHVSLYWYRQALGQGPEFLTYFNYEAQQDKSGLPNDRFSAERPEGSISTLTIQRTEQRDSAMYRCASSLEPANTGELFFGEGSRLTVL.

This sequence joins TRBV27 and TRBJ1-5, with D possibly TRBD1 on 5 matching bases. This CDR3 region has 15 residues. CDR1 and CDR2 from the germline V gene are MNHEY and SMNVEV (reference sequence). V lost 4 bases, J lost 0 bases, and 10 bases lay in between. The CDR3 region is CASSSRQSSNQPQHF. CDR3 sequence (DNA): TGTGCCAGCAGTTCCAGACAGAGTAGCAATCAGCCCCAGCATTTT.